One T cell receptor beta chain is described in this entry. As originally analysed: Amplified reference gene primers provided the basis for estimating nucleated cell counts. Sequencing was performed with immunoSEQ multiplex PCR; in TCRdb, only in-frame clones are kept and a portion is missing. The DNA was the basis for D and trimming; V, J and clone size are from that table. Of a few hundred thousand clones in the sample, 91% were seen once. This entry comes from a study of blood T cell repertoires in COVID-19. Across the whole study: The study drew acute and convalescent COVID-19 samples from the United States, Italy and Spain. T cells, B-cell-depleted T cells, or PBMCs supplied cDNA or gDNA.

The CDR3 length is 12 residues. From germline, CDR1 is MNHEY and CDR2 SVGEGT. V gave up 6 bases and J gave up 2 bases, with 8 bases separating them. Living in 20 to 30 US areas, the participants were between about 18 and 95 years of age. The clonotype was recovered from a woman in her 40s who had been exposed to COVID-19. The sequenced material came from PBMCs or T cells enriched from blood (not recorded which). The chain carries TRBV6-2 or TRBV6-3 and TRBJ2-7; D call uncertain. The CDR3 sequence is CASSLLAYEQYF. The CDR3 bases are TGTGCCAGCAGCCTTCTCGCCTACGAGCAGTACTTC.